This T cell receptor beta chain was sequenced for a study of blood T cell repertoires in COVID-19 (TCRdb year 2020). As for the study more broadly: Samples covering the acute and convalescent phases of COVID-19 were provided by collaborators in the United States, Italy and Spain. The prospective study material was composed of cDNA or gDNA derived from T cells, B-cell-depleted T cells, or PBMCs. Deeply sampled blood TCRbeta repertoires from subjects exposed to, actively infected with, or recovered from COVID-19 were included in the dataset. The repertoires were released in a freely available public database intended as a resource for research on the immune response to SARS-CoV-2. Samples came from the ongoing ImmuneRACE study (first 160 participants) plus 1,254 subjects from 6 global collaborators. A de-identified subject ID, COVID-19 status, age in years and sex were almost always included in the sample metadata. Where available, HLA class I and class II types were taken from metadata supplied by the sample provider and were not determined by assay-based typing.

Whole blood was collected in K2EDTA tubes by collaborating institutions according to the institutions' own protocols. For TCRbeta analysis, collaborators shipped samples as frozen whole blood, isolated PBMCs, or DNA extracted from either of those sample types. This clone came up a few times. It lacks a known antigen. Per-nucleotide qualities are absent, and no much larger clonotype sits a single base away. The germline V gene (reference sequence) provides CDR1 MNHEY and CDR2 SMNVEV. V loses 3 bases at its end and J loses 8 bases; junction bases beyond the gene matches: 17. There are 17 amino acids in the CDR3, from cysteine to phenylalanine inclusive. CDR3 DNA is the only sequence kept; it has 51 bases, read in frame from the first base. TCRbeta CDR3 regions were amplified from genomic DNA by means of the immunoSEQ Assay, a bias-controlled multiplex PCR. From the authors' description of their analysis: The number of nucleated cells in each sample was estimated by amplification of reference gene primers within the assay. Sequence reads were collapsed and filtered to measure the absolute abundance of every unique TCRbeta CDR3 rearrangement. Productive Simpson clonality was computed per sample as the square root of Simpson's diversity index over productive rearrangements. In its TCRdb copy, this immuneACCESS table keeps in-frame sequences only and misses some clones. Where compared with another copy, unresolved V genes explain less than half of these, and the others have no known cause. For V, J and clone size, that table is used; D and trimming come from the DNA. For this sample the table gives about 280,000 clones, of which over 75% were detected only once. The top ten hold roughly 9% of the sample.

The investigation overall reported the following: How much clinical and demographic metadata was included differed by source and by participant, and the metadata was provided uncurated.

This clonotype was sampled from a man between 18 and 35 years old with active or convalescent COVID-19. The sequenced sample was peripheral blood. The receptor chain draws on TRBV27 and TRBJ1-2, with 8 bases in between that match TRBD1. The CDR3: CASSLGGPDRGGGGYTF. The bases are TGTGCCAGCAGTTTGGGCGGGCCAGACAGGGGAGGAGGAGGCTACACCTTC.